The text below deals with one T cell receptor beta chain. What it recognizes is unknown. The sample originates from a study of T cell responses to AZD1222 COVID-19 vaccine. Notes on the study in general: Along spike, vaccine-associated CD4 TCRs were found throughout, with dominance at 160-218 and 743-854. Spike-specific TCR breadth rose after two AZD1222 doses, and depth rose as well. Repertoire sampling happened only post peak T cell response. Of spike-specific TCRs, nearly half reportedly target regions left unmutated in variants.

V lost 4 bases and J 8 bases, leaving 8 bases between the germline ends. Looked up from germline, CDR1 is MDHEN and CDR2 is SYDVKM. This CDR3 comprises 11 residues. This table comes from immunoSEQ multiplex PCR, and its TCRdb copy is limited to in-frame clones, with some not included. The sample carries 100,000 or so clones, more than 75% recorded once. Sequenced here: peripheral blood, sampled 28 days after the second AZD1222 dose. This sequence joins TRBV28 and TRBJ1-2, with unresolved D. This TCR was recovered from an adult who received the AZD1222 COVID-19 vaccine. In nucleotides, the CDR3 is TGTGCCAGCAGTTCCCCTGCGGGCTACACCTTC. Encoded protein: CASSSPAGYTF.